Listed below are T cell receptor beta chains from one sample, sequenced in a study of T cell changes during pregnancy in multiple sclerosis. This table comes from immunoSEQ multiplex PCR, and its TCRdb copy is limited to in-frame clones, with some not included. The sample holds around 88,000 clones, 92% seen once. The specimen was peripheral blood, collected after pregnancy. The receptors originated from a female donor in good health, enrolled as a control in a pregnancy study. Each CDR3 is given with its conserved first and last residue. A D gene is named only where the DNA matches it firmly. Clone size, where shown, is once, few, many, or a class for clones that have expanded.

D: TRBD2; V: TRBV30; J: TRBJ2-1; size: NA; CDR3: CAWSTQRGRSYNEQFF; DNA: TGTGCCTGGAGTACGCAGCGGGGTAGGTCCTACAATGAGCAGTTCTTC
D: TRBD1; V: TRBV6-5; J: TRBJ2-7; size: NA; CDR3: CASNQGAGEQYF; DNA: TGTGCCAGCAATCAGGGGGCTGGCGAGCAGTACTTC
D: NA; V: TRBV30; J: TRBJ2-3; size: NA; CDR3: CAWGNGTRGADTQYF; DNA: TGTGCCTGGGGGAACGGGACCCGGGGGGCCGATACGCAGTATTTT
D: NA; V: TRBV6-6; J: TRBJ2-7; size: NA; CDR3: CASRRTPTEDEQYF; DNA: TGTGCCAGCAGGCGGACCCCGACAGAGGACGAGCAGTACTTC
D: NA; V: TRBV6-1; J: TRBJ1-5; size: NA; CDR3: CASSGQLNSNQPQHF; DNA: TGTGCCAGCAGTGGGCAGTTAAATAGCAATCAGCCCCAGCATTTT
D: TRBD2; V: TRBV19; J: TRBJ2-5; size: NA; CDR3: CATTPGAGGETQYF; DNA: TGTGCCACCACCCCTGGAGCGGGGGGAGAGACCCAGTACTTC
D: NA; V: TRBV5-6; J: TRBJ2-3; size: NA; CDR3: CASSLRRPSTDTQYF; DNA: TGTGCCAGCAGCTTGCGGAGACCTAGCACAGATACGCAGTATTTT
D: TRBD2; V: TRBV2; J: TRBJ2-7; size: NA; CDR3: CASSVVAGGVYEQYF; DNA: TGTGCCAGCAGTGTGGTAGCGGGAGGGGTTTACGAGCAGTACTTC
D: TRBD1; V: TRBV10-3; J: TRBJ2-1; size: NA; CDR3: CAISGAGQGLNEQFF; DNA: TGTGCCATCAGTGGGGCGGGACAGGGGCTGAATGAGCAGTTCTTC
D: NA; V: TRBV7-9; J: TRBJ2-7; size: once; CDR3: CASSDGSSYEQYF; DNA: TGTGCCAGCAGCGATGGCAGCTCCTACGAGCAGTACTTC
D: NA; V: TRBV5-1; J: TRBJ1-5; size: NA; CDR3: CASSLFPGGNQPQHF; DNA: TGCGCCAGCAGCCTGTTCCCGGGAGGAAATCAGCCCCAGCATTTT
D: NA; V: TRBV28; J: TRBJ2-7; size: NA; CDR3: CASSLQISYEQYF; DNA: TGTGCCAGCAGTTTACAGATCTCCTACGAGCAGTACTTC
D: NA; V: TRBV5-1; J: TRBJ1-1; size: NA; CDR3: CASSREGEGDAFF; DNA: TGCGCCAGCAGCCGGGAGGGGGAGGGAGATGCTTTCTTT
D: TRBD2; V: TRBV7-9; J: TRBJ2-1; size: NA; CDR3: CASNEAGEAYNEQFF; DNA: TGTGCCAGCAACGAGGCGGGAGAGGCCTACAATGAGCAGTTCTTC
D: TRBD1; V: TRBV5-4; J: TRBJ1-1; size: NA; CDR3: CASSRGTGGDAFF; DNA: TGTGCCAGCAGCCGAGGGACAGGGGGCGACGCTTTCTTT
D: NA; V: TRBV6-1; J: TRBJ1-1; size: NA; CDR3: CASSSLGGAAEAFF; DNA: TGTGCCAGCAGCAGCCTGGGGGGGGCTGCTGAAGCTTTCTTT
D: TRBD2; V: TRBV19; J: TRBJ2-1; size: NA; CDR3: CASSRASGVYNEQFF; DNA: TGTGCCAGTAGTAGGGCTAGCGGGGTCTACAATGAGCAGTTCTTC
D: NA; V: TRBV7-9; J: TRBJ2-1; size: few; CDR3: CASSFSLPPNPSSYNEQFF; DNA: TGTGCCAGCAGCTTTTCTCTACCCCCCAACCCAAGCTCCTACAATGAGCAGTTCTTC
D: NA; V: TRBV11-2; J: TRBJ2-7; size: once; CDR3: CASSSTQGGASDYEQYF; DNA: TGTGCCAGCAGCTCCACTCAAGGGGGGGCTAGCGACTACGAGCAGTACTTC
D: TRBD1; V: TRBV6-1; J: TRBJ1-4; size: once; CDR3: CASTDRDTNEKLFF; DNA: TGTGCCAGCACCGACAGGGACACTAATGAAAAACTGTTTTTT
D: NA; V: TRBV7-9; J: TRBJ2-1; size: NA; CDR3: CASSLRFYEQFF; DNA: TGTGCCAGCAGCCTGAGGTTCTATGAGCAGTTCTTC
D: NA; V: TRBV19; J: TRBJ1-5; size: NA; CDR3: CASTFRVGNQPQHF; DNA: TGTGCCAGTACTTTCAGGGTGGGCAATCAGCCCCAGCATTTT
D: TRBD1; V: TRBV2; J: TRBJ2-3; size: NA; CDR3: CASRPGQASTDTQYF; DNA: TGTGCCAGCAGGCCTGGACAGGCAAGCACAGATACGCAGTATTTT
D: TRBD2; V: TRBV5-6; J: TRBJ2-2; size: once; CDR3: CASSLRLAGNTGELFF; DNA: TGTGCCAGCAGCTTGAGACTAGCGGGAAACACCGGGGAGCTGTTTTTT
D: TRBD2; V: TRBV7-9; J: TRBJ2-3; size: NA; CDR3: CASSSPGTSGTSTDTQYF; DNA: TGTGCCAGCAGCTCCCCCGGGACTAGCGGGACTAGCACAGATACGCAGTATTTT
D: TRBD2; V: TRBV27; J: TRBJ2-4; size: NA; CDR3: CASSVGLGNIQYF; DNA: TGTGCCAGCAGTGTCGGACTAGGAAACATTCAGTACTTC
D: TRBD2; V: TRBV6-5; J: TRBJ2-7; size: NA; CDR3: CASSRTSGGSYEQYF; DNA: TGTGCCAGCAGTCGAACTAGCGGGGGCTCCTACGAGCAGTACTTC
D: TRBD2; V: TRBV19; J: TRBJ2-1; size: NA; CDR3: CASSTTRGGPLEQFF; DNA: TGTGCCAGTAGTACTACCCGGGGGGGCCCCCTTGAGCAGTTCTTC
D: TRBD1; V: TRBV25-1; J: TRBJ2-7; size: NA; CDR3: CASTRTGGGEQYF; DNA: TGTGCCAGCACCAGGACAGGGGGCGGCGAGCAGTACTTC
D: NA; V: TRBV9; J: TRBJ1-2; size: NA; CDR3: CASSEGRSSVGYTF; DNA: TGTGCCAGCAGCGAGGGGAGGTCTTCTGTTGGCTACACCTTC
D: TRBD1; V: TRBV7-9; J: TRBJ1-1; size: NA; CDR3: CASRHLRGRTEAFF; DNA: TGTGCCAGCAGACACCTCAGGGGGAGAACTGAAGCTTTCTTT
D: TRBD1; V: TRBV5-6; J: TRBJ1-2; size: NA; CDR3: CASSPRTGPLYGYTF; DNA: TGTGCCAGCAGCCCTAGGACAGGGCCCCTCTATGGCTACACCTTC
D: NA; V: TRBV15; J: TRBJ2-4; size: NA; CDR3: CATSSWGETKNIQYF; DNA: TGTGCCACCAGCAGCTGGGGGGAGACCAAAAACATTCAGTACTTC
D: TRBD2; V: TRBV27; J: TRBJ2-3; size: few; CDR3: CASTKTSGRSDTQYF; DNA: TGTGCCAGCACGAAGACTAGCGGGAGGTCAGATACGCAGTATTTT
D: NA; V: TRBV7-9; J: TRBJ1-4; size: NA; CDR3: CASSSTPGLEEKLFF; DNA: TGTGCCAGCAGCTCGACCCCAGGGCTTGAAGAAAAACTGTTTTTT
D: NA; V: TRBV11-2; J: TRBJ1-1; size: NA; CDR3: CASSLEGGTEAFF; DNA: TGTGCCAGCAGCTTAGAAGGAGGGACTGAAGCTTTCTTT
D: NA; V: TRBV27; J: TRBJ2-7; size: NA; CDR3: CASSSAYEQYF; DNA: TGTGCCAGCAGTTCAGCCTACGAGCAGTACTTC
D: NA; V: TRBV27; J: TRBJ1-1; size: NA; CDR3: CASSLPGVGTEAFF; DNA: TGTGCCAGCAGTTTGCCAGGGGTTGGGACTGAAGCTTTCTTT
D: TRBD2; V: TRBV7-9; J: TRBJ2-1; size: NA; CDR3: CASSDGLAGPYEQFF; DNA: TGTGCCAGCAGCGACGGACTAGCGGGTCCCTATGAGCAGTTCTTC
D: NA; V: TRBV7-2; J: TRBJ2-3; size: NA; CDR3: CASSFSDTQYF; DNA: TGTGCCAGCAGCTTCTCAGATACGCAGTATTTT
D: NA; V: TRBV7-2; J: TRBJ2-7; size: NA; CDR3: CASSLAEATYEQYF; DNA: TGTGCCAGCAGCTTAGCTGAGGCAACCTACGAGCAGTACTTC
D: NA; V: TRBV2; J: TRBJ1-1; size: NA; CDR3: CATNRERNTEAFF; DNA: TGTGCCACCAACAGGGAACGGAACACTGAAGCTTTCTTT
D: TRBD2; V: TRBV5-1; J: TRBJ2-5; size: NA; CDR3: CASSHKPSGGGQETQYF; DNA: TGCGCCAGCAGCCATAAACCTAGCGGGGGGGGCCAAGAGACCCAGTACTTC
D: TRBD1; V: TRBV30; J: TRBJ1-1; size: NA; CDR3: CAWRGQGNTEAFF; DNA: TGTGCCTGGAGAGGACAGGGGAACACTGAAGCTTTCTTT
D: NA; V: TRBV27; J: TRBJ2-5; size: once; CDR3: CASSLSWRLGPEETQYF; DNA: TGTGCCAGCAGTTTATCTTGGCGGCTGGGTCCTGAAGAGACCCAGTACTTC
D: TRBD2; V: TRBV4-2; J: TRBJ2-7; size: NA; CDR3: CASSHGLADSYEQYF; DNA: TGTGCCAGCAGCCACGGACTAGCGGACTCCTACGAGCAGTACTTC
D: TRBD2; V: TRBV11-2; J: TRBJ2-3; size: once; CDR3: CASSFRGRAADTQYF; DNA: TGTGCCAGCAGCTTCCGCGGGAGGGCCGCAGATACGCAGTATTTT
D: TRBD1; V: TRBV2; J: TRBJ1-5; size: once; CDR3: CASRGDREMAQSQPQHF; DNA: TGTGCCAGCAGGGGGGACAGGGAAATGGCGCAGAGTCAGCCCCAGCATTTT
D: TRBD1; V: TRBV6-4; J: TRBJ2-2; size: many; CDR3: CASSSGQGDTGELFF; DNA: TGTGCCAGCAGCTCAGGACAGGGGGACACCGGGGAGCTGTTTTTT
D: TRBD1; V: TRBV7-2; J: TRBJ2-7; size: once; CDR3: CASSLQGFPSYEQYF; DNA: TGTGCCAGCAGCCTACAGGGGTTCCCTTCCTACGAGCAGTACTTC
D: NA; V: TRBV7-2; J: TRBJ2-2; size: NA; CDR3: CASSLVFTGELFF; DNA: TGTGCCAGCAGCTTAGTATTCACCGGGGAGCTGTTTTTT
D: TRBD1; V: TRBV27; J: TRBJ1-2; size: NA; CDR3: CASSRRGQANYGYTF; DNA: TGTGCCAGCAGTCGACGTGGACAGGCTAACTATGGCTACACCTTC